The 21 T cell receptor beta chains below all came from one sample that was sequenced in a study of T cell responses to AZD1222 COVID-19 vaccine. The method was immunoSEQ multiplex PCR; TCRdb's version includes in-frame clones alone and lacks a portion of them. The table has 120,000 to 150,000 clones, about 93% seen once. The specimen was peripheral blood, collected on day 0 of AZD1222 vaccination. All receptors derive from an adult in good health.

The chain carries TRBV9 and TRBJ2-5; D call uncertain. From germline, CDR1 is SGDLS and CDR2 YYNGEE. The CDR3 consists of 11 residues. Trimming pared 4 bases from V and 5 bases from J, leaving 6 bases between. The CDR3 region has the DNA TGTGCCAGCAGCTCCAGGGAGACCCAGTACTTC. Translated: CASSSRETQYF.

The V and J genes are TRBV7-7 and TRBJ1-4; TRBD1 agrees at 7 bases. The V gene end was trimmed by 6 bases and the J gene end by 3 bases; junction bases not matched to a gene: 7. The CDR3 covers 15 residues. Germline values: CDR1 SSHAT, CDR2 FNYEAQ (reference sequence). CDR3 sequence reads: CASRSGGGSNEKLFF. As DNA, the CDR3 is TGTGCCAGCAGATCAGGGGGAGGGTCTAATGAAAAACTGTTTTTT.

The rearrangement uses TRBV18 and TRBJ2-3; D remains ambiguous. CDR1 and CDR2 from the germline V gene are KGHSH and LQKENI. V gave up 3 bases and J gave up 0 bases, with 7 bases separating them. The CDR3 has 14 amino acids. The CDR3 is CASSPWASTDTQYF. The CDR3 DNA is TGTGCCAGCTCACCGTGGGCGAGCACAGATACGCAGTATTTT.

The chain couples TRBV11-2 to TRBJ2-7; D might be TRBD1 or TRBD2, each matching 5 bases. Per the germline V gene, CDR1 is SGHAT and CDR2 is FQNNGV. The CDR3 consists of 17 residues. The V gene lost 4 bases and the J gene lost 1 base, with 20 bases spanning the gap. In nucleotides, the CDR3 is TGTGCCAGCAGCTCCGGGGCCAAGGGAACCTTTTCCTACGAGCAGTACTTC. Its protein is CASSSGAKGTFSYEQYF. The full variable domain, rest sourced from reference TRBV11-2 and TRBJ2-7, is EAGVAQSPRYKIIEKRQSVAFWCNPISGHATLYWYQQILGQGPKLLIQFQNNGVVDDSQLPKDRFSAERLKGVDSTLKIQPAKLEDSAVYLCASSSGAKGTFSYEQYFGPGTRLTVT.

The V gene is TRBV7-2, the J gene TRBJ1-2; D is perhaps TRBD1 (6 bases). V lost 3 bases, J lost 3 bases, and 17 bases lay in between. Germline V lookup: CDR1 SGHTA, CDR2 FQGNSA. The CDR3 has 16 amino acids. The CDR3 sequence: CASSLSLSGVDYGYTF. CDR3 sequence (DNA): TGTGCCAGCAGCTTGAGCTTGTCAGGGGTAGACTATGGCTACACCTTC.

This clone has only one observation. This chain uses TRBV19 with TRBJ1-1; unclear D gene. Germline CDR1 LNHDA, CDR2 SQIVND (reference sequence). The CDR3 contains 13 residues. With 5 bases removed from V and 5 bases from J, the gap between germline ends came to 12 bases. Here the CDR3 DNA reads TGTGCCAGTAGTCCGATGACGGGAACTGAAGCTTTCTTT. The encoded protein is CASSPMTGTEAFF.

The CDR3 region has the DNA TGTGCCAGCAGCCCACAGGGGGGCGCGAGCCGCACTGAAGCTTTCTTT. It translates to CASSPQGGASRTEAFF. The chain links TRBV7-2 to TRBJ1-1, with 8 bases that match TRBD1. This CDR3 contains 16 residues. Germline loops: CDR1 SGHTA, CDR2 FQGNSA. Trimming cost V 5 bases and J 4 bases; bases outside gene matches: 12.

The chain combines TRBV11-2 with TRBJ2-2; TRBD1 matches at 8 bases. The germline gives CDR1 SGHAT, CDR2 FQNNGV. This CDR3 comprises 17 residues. V shed 9 bases and J 4 bases; nucleotides not matched to a gene: 16. The CDR3 loop reads CASHSTYQGARTGELFF. The CDR3, as DNA: TGTGCCAGTCATTCCACATACCAGGGGGCGCGCACCGGGGAGCTGTTTTTT.

The chain uses TRBV5-4 and TRBJ2-7; D is tentatively TRBD1 or TRBD2 (5 bases each). Germline V gene data show CDR1 as SGHNT and CDR2 as YYREEE (reference sequence). The CDR3 length is 14 residues. V dropped 4 bases and J dropped 0 bases, with 11 bases sitting between them. The CDR3 loop reads CASSHRDGSYEQYF. CDR3 in DNA: TGTGCCAGCAGCCACCGGGACGGCTCCTACGAGCAGTACTTC. The full variable domain, in which reference TRBV5-4 and TRBJ2-7 provide the parts outside the CDR3, is ETGVTQSPTHLIKTRGQQVTLRCSSQSGHNTVSWYQQALGQGPQFIFQYYREEENGRGNFPPRFSGLQFPNYSSELNVNALELDDSALYLCASSHRDGSYEQYFGPGTRLTVT.

The chain is built from TRBV4-3 and TRBJ2-3; D is possibly TRBD1 or TRBD2 (5 bases each). Germline CDR1 is LGHNA and CDR2 is YSLEER. This CDR3 region has 16 residues. V lost 4 bases to trimming and J lost 4 bases, with 18 bases between them. CDR3 sequence: CASSRESARGADTQYF. CDR3 in DNA: TGCGCCAGCAGCCGGGAGAGCGCGCGAGGGGCAGATACGCAGTATTTT.

V is TRBV29-1 and J is TRBJ1-2, with TRBD1 as a possible D gene (6 bases). This CDR3 has 14 amino acids. Germline V gene sequence: CDR1 SQVTM, CDR2 ANQGSEA. V dropped 5 bases and J dropped 4 bases, with 17 bases sitting between them. The chain's CDR3 is CSVPSTQGSYGYTF. Here the CDR3 DNA reads TGCAGCGTTCCTTCGACACAGGGCAGCTATGGCTACACCTTC.

The CDR3 reads CASSSWGAGGETQYF. In nucleotides, the CDR3 is TGTGCCAGCAGTTCGTGGGGGGCCGGGGGAGAGACCCAGTACTTC. V and J are TRBV27 and TRBJ2-5; tentatively, D is TRBD1 or TRBD2 (6 bases each). The CDR3 covers 15 residues. Germline loops: CDR1 MNHEY, CDR2 SMNVEV (reference sequence). Trimming left V 4 bases short and J 4 bases short, with 16 bases between.

The chain combines TRBV4-2 with TRBJ2-1; tentatively, D is TRBD1 (7 bases). The CDR3 length is 20 residues. Germline V gives CDR1 LGHNA, CDR2 YNFKEQ. Trimming shortened V by 1 base and J by 3 bases, and 25 bases separated the two germline ends. The CDR3 region has the DNA TGTGCCAGCAGCCAAGGGGCCAGGGGGGCTGGGCGCCGGGACTACAATGAGCAGTTCTTC. This encodes CASSQGARGAGRRDYNEQFF.

The chain uses TRBV5-6 and TRBJ1-1; D is possibly TRBD1 (5 bases). V was shortened by 0 bases and J by 4 bases, with 10 bases between the two germline ends. Germline assignment: CDR1 SGHDT and CDR2 YYEEEE. The CDR3 covers 14 residues. Written as DNA, the CDR3 is TGTGCCAGCAGCTTGGTTACGGGGGGCACTGAAGCTTTCTTT. This encodes CASSLVTGGTEAFF.

J is TRBJ2-1 and V is TRBV2, with D perhaps matching TRBD1 (5 bases). The CDR3 contains 12 residues. The V gene lost 11 bases and the J gene lost 1 base, with 9 bases spanning the gap. CDR1 is SNHLY, CDR2 FYNNEI, per germline. CDR3: CAARVSYNEQFF. The CDR3 DNA sequence: TGTGCCGCCAGGGTATCCTACAATGAGCAGTTCTTC.

The chain combines TRBV7-2 with TRBJ2-3, with 11 nucleotides matching TRBD2. The junction had 8 bases not matched to a gene; V was cut back by 6 bases and J by 6 bases. From germline, CDR1 is SGHTA and CDR2 FQGNSA. This CDR3 spans 15 amino acids. DNA for the CDR3: TGTGCCAGCAGAGCAACTAGCGGGAGTTCCGATACGCAGTATTTT. Translation: CASRATSGSSDTQYF.

Worth noting for this clone: One junction end does not reproduce the germline sequence, and a read error may be involved. The chain carries TRBV7-7 and TRBJ2-5; weak D call: TRBD2 (7 bases). The germline V gene has CDR1 SSHAT and CDR2 FNYEAQ (reference sequence). This CDR3 contains 15 residues. For the CDR3, the DNA is TGTGCTAGCAGCCCACTGGGGGGGGCCTCGGAGACCCAGTACTTC. This translates into CASSPLGGASETQYF.

The genes are TRBV7-2 and TRBJ1-4; TRBD1 matches at 10 bases. This CDR3 has 16 residues. The ends lost 5 bases at V and 6 bases at J; junction bases unmatched: 9. CDR1 is SGHTA and CDR2 is FQGNSA in the germline V gene. The CDR3 region is CASSPDRGRYYEKLFF. In nucleotides, the CDR3 is TGTGCCAGCAGCCCAGACAGGGGGCGATACTATGAAAAACTGTTTTTT.

The chain joins TRBV20-1 to TRBJ2-1; tentative D call: TRBD2 (5 bases). The CDR3 runs 11 residues. Trimming took 3 bases from V and 12 from J, leaving 12 bases between them. CDR1 is DFQATT and CDR2 is SNEGSKA in the germline V gene (reference sequence). The CDR3 is CSASRLAGQFF. CDR3 nucleotide sequence: TGCAGTGCTAGTAGGCTAGCCGGGCAGTTCTTC.

This rearrangement joins TRBV6-6 to TRBJ1-3; 7 bases match TRBD1. This CDR3 has 16 residues. The V gene end was trimmed by 4 bases and the J gene end by 1 base; junction bases not matched to a gene: 7. CDR1 and CDR2 from the germline V gene are MNHNY and SVGAGI (reference sequence). The CDR3 DNA is TGTGCCAGCAGTTCCTCGACAGGGTGGTCTGGAAACACCATATATTTT. As protein: CASSSSTGWSGNTIYF.

The chain carries TRBV27 and TRBJ2-3; D tentatively reads TRBD1 or TRBD2 (5 bases each). CDR1 and CDR2 (germline): MNHEY, SMNVEV (reference sequence). The CDR3 extends over 14 amino acids. V was trimmed by 6 bases and J by 5 bases, leaving 15 bases between them. The CDR3 DNA reads as TGTGCCAGCAGACGCAGAGGGGTGCAAGATACGCAGTATTTT. Its translation is CASRRRGVQDTQYF.